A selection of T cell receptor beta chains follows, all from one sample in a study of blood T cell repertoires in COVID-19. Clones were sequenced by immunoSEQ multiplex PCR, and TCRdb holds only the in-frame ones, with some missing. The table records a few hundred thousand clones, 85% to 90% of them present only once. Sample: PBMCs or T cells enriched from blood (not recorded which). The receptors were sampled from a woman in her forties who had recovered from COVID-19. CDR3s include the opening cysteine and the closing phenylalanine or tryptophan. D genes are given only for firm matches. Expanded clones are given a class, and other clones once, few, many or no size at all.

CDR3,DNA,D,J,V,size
CASSPRDRGLYEQYF,TGTGCCAGCAGTCCCCGGGACAGGGGGCTCTACGAGCAGTACTTC,TRBD1,TRBJ2-7,TRBV14,.
CASSSEGAPNEKLFF,TGTGCCAGCAGCTCGGAGGGAGCGCCTAATGAAAAACTGTTTTTT,.,TRBJ1-4,TRBV5-6,.
CASSSMSGNSGNTIYF,TGTGCCAGCAGCTCAATGAGCGGGAACTCTGGAAACACCATATATTTT,.,TRBJ1-3,TRBV7-2,.
CASSLASWGQGHEQYF,TGTGCCAGCAGCTTGGCCTCCTGGGGACAGGGGCACGAGCAGTACTTC,TRBD1,TRBJ2-7,TRBV11-3,.
CASIHGTSGRTGSKQFF,TGTGCCAGCATCCATGGGACTAGCGGGAGGACCGGGTCGAAGCAGTTCTTC,TRBD2,TRBJ2-1,TRBV7-9,.
CAIGAAQETQYF,TGTGCCATCGGAGCAGCTCAAGAGACCCAGTACTTC,.,TRBJ2-5,TRBV10-3,.
CASREGGLNTQYF,TGTGCCAGCAGAGAGGGCGGACTAAATACGCAGTATTTT,.,TRBJ2-3,TRBV2,once
CASSVDSLPFF,TGCGCCAGCAGTGTGGACAGCTTGCCGTTCTTC,.,TRBJ2-1,TRBV10-1,.
CASGIPPGQGHPDTQYF,TGTGCTAGTGGTATACCTCCCGGACAGGGGCATCCAGATACGCAGTATTTT,TRBD1,TRBJ2-3,TRBV12-5,few
CATSRAPFRDIRIEDTEAFF,TGTGCCACCAGCAGAGCCCCATTCAGGGATATCAGAATCGAGGACACTGAAGCTTTCTTT,.,TRBJ1-1,TRBV15,.
CASSLGATTPSTDTQYF,TGTGCCAGCAGCTTGGGGGCGACTACACCTAGCACAGATACGCAGTATTTT,.,TRBJ2-3,TRBV5-5,once
CASSPGLAYEQYF,TGTGCCAGCAGCCCCGGACTAGCCTACGAGCAGTACTTC,TRBD2,TRBJ2-7,TRBV11-2,.
CASSPRQGNYYGYTF,TGCGCCAGCAGCCCCCGACAGGGAAATTACTATGGCTACACCTTC,TRBD1,TRBJ1-2,TRBV5-1,.
CASSLKDREFNTEAFF,TGTGCCAGCAGCCTAAAGGACAGGGAGTTTAACACTGAAGCTTTCTTT,TRBD1,TRBJ1-1,TRBV7-8,.
CASSKNLNHGANYGYTF,TGTGCCAGCAGCAAAAATCTGAACCACGGAGCAAACTATGGCTACACCTTC,.,TRBJ1-2,TRBV21-1,once
CASSSLGQGGKLFF,TGCGCCAGCAGTTCATTAGGACAGGGGGGAAAACTGTTTTTT,TRBD1,TRBJ1-4,TRBV5-1,few
CASSFMATSYEQYF,TGTGCCAGCAGCTTTATGGCCACCTCCTACGAGCAGTACTTC,.,TRBJ2-7,TRBV11-2,.
CASSYTGNTEAFF,TGTGCCAGCAGTTACACGGGGAACACTGAAGCTTTCTTT,.,TRBJ1-1,TRBV6-5,.
CASSRLTEGEQFF,TGTGCCAGCAGCCGGTTGACTGAGGGTGAGCAGTTCTTC,.,TRBJ2-1,TRBV5-6,.
CASSLGGLTIYNEQFF,TGTGCCAGCAGCTTAGGCGGCTTAACCATTTACAATGAGCAGTTCTTC,.,TRBJ2-1,TRBV5-4,few
CASSLTSGATGELFF,TGTGCCAGCAGCTTGACTAGCGGGGCCACCGGGGAGCTGTTTTTT,TRBD2,TRBJ2-2,TRBV5-4,.
CASSWPQGTEAFF,TGTGCCAGCAGCTGGCCACAGGGAACGGAAGCTTTCTTT,.,TRBJ1-1,TRBV11-3,.
CASSDPQGGDETQYF,TGTGCCAGCAGCGATCCACAGGGGGGCGACGAGACCCAGTACTTC,TRBD1,TRBJ2-5,TRBV6-6,.
CASSSTGDTVVITEAFF,TGTGCCAGCAGTTCCACAGGGGACACGGTCGTCATCACTGAAGCTTTCTTT,TRBD1,TRBJ1-1,TRBV28,.
CASRTEGAGGAFF,TGCGCCAGCAGGACGGAAGGGGCCGGCGGAGCTTTCTTT,.,TRBJ1-1,TRBV5-1,.
CASSIFDRPGTEAFF,TGTGCCAGTAGTATATTCGACCGGCCGGGCACTGAAGCTTTCTTT,.,TRBJ1-1,TRBV19,.
CASSLARPSDTEAFF,TGTGCCAGCAGCTTAGCCCGCCCCTCGGACACTGAAGCTTTCTTT,.,TRBJ1-1,TRBV7-9,once
CASSVGGMNTEAFF,TGTGCCAGCAGCGTGGGAGGAATGAACACTGAAGCTTTCTTT,.,TRBJ1-1,TRBV9,.
CASSLDMSLGYEQYF,TGTGCCAGCAGCTTAGATATGTCCCTCGGGTACGAGCAGTACTTC,.,TRBJ2-7,TRBV11-2,many
CASSQDLGGSGNTIYF,TGCGCCAGCAGCCAAGATCTAGGAGGCTCTGGAAACACCATATATTTT,.,TRBJ1-3,TRBV4-3,.
CASSFRTGAPYGYTF,TGTGCCAGCAGCTTCCGGACAGGAGCCCCTTATGGCTACACCTTC,TRBD1,TRBJ1-2,TRBV7-2,.